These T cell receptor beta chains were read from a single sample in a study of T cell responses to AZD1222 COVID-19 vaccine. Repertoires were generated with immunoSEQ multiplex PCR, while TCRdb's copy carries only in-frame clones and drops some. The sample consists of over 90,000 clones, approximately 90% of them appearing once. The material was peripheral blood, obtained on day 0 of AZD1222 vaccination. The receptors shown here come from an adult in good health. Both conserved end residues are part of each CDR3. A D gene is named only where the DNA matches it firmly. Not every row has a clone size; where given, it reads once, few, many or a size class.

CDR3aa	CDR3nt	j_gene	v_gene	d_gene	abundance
CASSYLQTTTEAFF	TGTGCCAGCAGTTACTTACAGACGACCACTGAAGCTTTCTTT	TRBJ1-1	TRBV6-2/TRBV6-3	-	-
CSATLLSAFF	TGCAGTGCTACCCTCTTATCGGCTTTCTTT	TRBJ1-1	TRBV20-1	-	once
CASSRDSWSSNEKLFF	TGTGCCAGCAGCCGGGATTCATGGAGTTCTAATGAAAAACTGTTTTTT	TRBJ1-4	TRBV9	-	-
CASSPTGTGDPEQYF	TGTGCCAGCTCCCCGACCGGGACAGGGGATCCCGAGCAGTACTTC	TRBJ2-7	TRBV6-5	TRBD1	-
CASSPLTGLNTGELFF	TGTGCCAGCAGCCCTTTAACAGGTCTGAACACCGGGGAGCTGTTTTTT	TRBJ2-2	TRBV5-8	-	-
CASSLGWGQGYNEQFF	TGTGCCAGCAGCTTAGGCTGGGGACAGGGTTACAATGAGCAGTTCTTC	TRBJ2-1	TRBV7-2	TRBD1	-
CASSPQASGRIYLTQYF	TGTGCCAGCTCACCACAGGCTAGCGGGAGGATATACCTAACGCAGTATTTT	TRBJ2-3	TRBV18	TRBD2	once
CASTGGTAPLNTEAFF	TGTGCCAGTACCGGCGGGACAGCCCCTTTGAACACTGAAGCTTTCTTT	TRBJ1-1	TRBV19	TRBD1	-
CASSYGGGGGDEQYF	TGTGCCAGCAGTTACGGGGGAGGGGGCGGGGACGAGCAGTACTTC	TRBJ2-7	TRBV6-5	-	-
CSVGAGQGSNQPQHF	TGCAGCGTTGGGGCGGGGCAGGGAAGCAATCAGCCCCAGCATTTT	TRBJ1-5	TRBV29-1	-	-
CASSRIGKTQYF	TGTGCCAGCAGCCGTATCGGGAAGACCCAGTACTTC	TRBJ2-5	TRBV11-1	-	-
CASSQDTTANYGYTF	TGCGCCAGCAGCCAAGATACTACAGCTAACTATGGCTACACCTTC	TRBJ1-2	TRBV4-1	-	-
CASSLSGGGTGELFF	TGTGCCAGCAGTTTGAGCGGAGGGGGCACCGGGGAGCTGTTTTTT	TRBJ2-2	TRBV7-3	-	-
CASSLRLQGHEAFF	TGTGCCAGCAGCTTACGGTTACAGGGCCATGAAGCTTTCTTT	TRBJ1-1	TRBV11-2	-	-
CASSYSVGGGYGYTF	TGTGCCAGCAGTTACTCCGTCGGGGGTGGCTATGGCTACACCTTC	TRBJ1-2	TRBV6-5	-	-
CASRMRGTNEKLFF	TGCGCCAGCAGGATGAGGGGGACTAATGAAAAACTGTTTTTT	TRBJ1-4	TRBV23-1	-	-
CASSLGLGLVQSNEQFF	TGTGCCAGCAGCTTAGGGCTGGGCCTTGTACAATCGAATGAGCAGTTCTTC	TRBJ2-1	TRBV7-9	-	-
CASSQDYWAFF	TGTGCCAGCAGCCAAGATTATTGGGCTTTCTTT	TRBJ1-1	TRBV4-2	-	-
CASKDRAPSYNEQFF	TGTGCCAGCAAGGACAGGGCCCCTTCCTACAATGAGCAGTTCTTC	TRBJ2-1	TRBV19	TRBD1	-
CASSLGGAGTEAFF	TGTGCCAGCAGTTTGGGGGGCGCGGGCACTGAAGCTTTCTTT	TRBJ1-1	TRBV27	-	-
CASSGTVNEKLFF	TGTGCCAGCAGTGGGACAGTTAATGAAAAACTGTTTTTT	TRBJ1-4	TRBV28	TRBD1	-
CASSLAQGGVGTQYF	TGCGCCAGCAGCTTGGCCCAGGGAGGGGTGGGGACGCAGTATTTT	TRBJ2-3	TRBV5-1	TRBD2	-
CAWSIGHEQYF	TGTGCCTGGAGTATCGGACACGAGCAGTACTTC	TRBJ2-7	TRBV30	-	few
CASSQDGGAGANVLTF	TGTGCCAGCAGCCAGGACGGGGGAGCTGGGGCCAACGTCCTGACTTTC	TRBJ2-6	TRBV4-2	-	-
CASSQAGDQPQHF	TGTGCCAGCAGCCAGGCGGGGGACCAGCCCCAGCATTTT	TRBJ1-5	TRBV14	-	once
CASSSEALAGPYPGGTQYF	TGTGCCAGCAGCTCAGAAGCACTAGCGGGTCCTTACCCTGGGGGGACCCAGTACTTC	TRBJ2-5	TRBV7-3	TRBD2	-
CASSPAAGQYSGNTIYF	TGCGCCAGCAGTCCGGCTGCAGGGCAGTACTCTGGAAACACCATATATTTT	TRBJ1-3	TRBV5-1	-	once
CAWSRTAGSDGYTF	TGTGCCTGGAGTAGGACAGCAGGTTCTGATGGCTACACCTTC	TRBJ1-2	TRBV30	-	-
CATSDSTGAGETQYF	TGTGCCACCAGTGATTCTACAGGGGCGGGGGAGACCCAGTACTTC	TRBJ2-5	TRBV24-1	-	-
CAWTEGTSGRDTQYF	TGTGCCTGGACCGAAGGGACTAGCGGACGAGATACGCAGTATTTT	TRBJ2-3	TRBV30	TRBD2	-
CASSLETSGEQYF	TGTGCCAGCAGCTTAGAAACTAGCGGGGAGCAGTACTTC	TRBJ2-7	TRBV11-3	TRBD2	-
CASSTYGTAGQPQHF	TGTGCCAGTAGTACGTACGGGACGGCGGGACAGCCCCAGCATTTT	TRBJ1-5	TRBV19	-	-
CASSLVGSPDTQYF	TGTGCCAGCAGCTTGGTGGGCTCCCCAGATACGCAGTATTTT	TRBJ2-3	TRBV5-4	-	-
CASSAGLAGGPTDTQYF	TGTGCCAGCAGCGCTGGACTAGCGGGGGGGCCAACAGATACGCAGTATTTT	TRBJ2-3	TRBV9	TRBD2	-
CASRMGGYNEQFF	TGTGCCAGCAGAATGGGGGGGTACAATGAGCAGTTCTTC	TRBJ2-1	TRBV28	TRBD2	-
CASSLPTSGGQISAYNEQFF	TGTGCCAGCAGTTTACCCACTAGCGGGGGGCAAATAAGCGCCTACAATGAGCAGTTCTTC	TRBJ2-1	TRBV27	TRBD2	-
CASSLTQGGNEQYF	TGTGCCAGCAGCTTAACACAGGGTGGAAACGAGCAGTACTTC	TRBJ2-7	TRBV7-2	-	once
CSASDSYNEQFF	TGCAGCGCTAGCGACTCCTACAATGAGCAGTTCTTC	TRBJ2-1	TRBV29-1	-	-
CASSNPGVQGYGYTF	TGTGCCAGCAGTAACCCAGGGGTTCAGGGCTATGGCTACACCTTC	TRBJ1-2	TRBV6-2/TRBV6-3	-	-
CASSFGTGGASYEQYF	TGTGCCAGCAGCTTCGGGACAGGGGGCGCATCCTACGAGCAGTACTTC	TRBJ2-7	TRBV7-6	TRBD1	-
CAWSIFPLRDKYEQYF	TGTGCCTGGAGTATATTCCCCCTCCGGGACAAGTACGAGCAGTACTTC	TRBJ2-7	TRBV30	-	-
CASSLVGQSHF	TGCGCCAGCAGCTTGGTGGGACAGTCTCACTTC	TRBJ2-7	TRBV5-1	TRBD1	few
CASSEERDRGGYYGYTF	TGTGCCAGCAGCGAGGAACGGGACAGGGGAGGATACTATGGCTACACCTTC	TRBJ1-2	TRBV27	TRBD1	-
CASSRSTGRIWGNTIYF	TGTGCCAGCAGCCGCTCGACAGGGAGGATATGGGGAAACACCATATATTTT	TRBJ1-3	TRBV9	TRBD1	-
CATSRGGRTDTQYF	TGTGCCACCAGCAGAGGGGGCAGGACAGATACGCAGTATTTT	TRBJ2-3	TRBV15	-	-
CASSYRHPNTGELFF	TGTGCCAGCAGTTATAGGCACCCGAACACCGGGGAGCTGTTTTTT	TRBJ2-2	TRBV6-5	-	-
CASSPTGQGSYNEQFF	TGTGCCAGCTCACCGACGGGACAGGGCTCCTACAATGAGCAGTTCTTC	TRBJ2-1	TRBV18	TRBD1	-
CASSQGNFNEQFF	TGTGCCAGCAGCCAAGGAAACTTCAATGAGCAGTTCTTC	TRBJ2-1	TRBV4-2	-	-
CASSRLAVNTGELFF	TGTGCCAGCAGCCGACTAGCGGTAAACACCGGGGAGCTGTTTTTT	TRBJ2-2	TRBV14	TRBD2	-
CASSSQGVNYGYTF	TGCGCCAGCAGTTCGCAGGGGGTGAACTATGGCTACACCTTC	TRBJ1-2	TRBV5-1	TRBD1	-
CASSREGQYDLHF	TGTGCCAGCAGCCGCGAGGGGCAGTACGACCTCCACTTT	TRBJ1-6	TRBV4-2	-	-
CASSGTGASGNIQYF	TGTGCCAGCAGTGGAACCGGGGCATCAGGAAACATTCAGTACTTC	TRBJ2-4	TRBV28	-	once
CATSRDPGHLYEQYF	TGTGCCACCAGCAGAGATCCCGGCCATCTCTACGAGCAGTACTTC	TRBJ2-7	TRBV15	-	-